This T cell receptor beta chain was sequenced in a study of shared clonotypes between healthy human individuals. Whole-study findings and limits: Rarefaction analysis demonstrated incomplete sorted-subset sequencing notwithstanding large depth.

Researchers divided each subset's genomic DNA evenly across several immunoSEQ plates. Some clones are missing from TCRdb's copy, which holds only in-frame ones; the method was immunoSEQ multiplex PCR. The repertoire holds over 2 million clones, with over 85% as singletons. Notes on this clone: The target antigen is unknown. Other DNA sequences in this sample translate to the same CDR3.

Terminally differentiated effector memory CD45RA+ cells were left out of the naive CD8 fraction, which was CD45RO-negative and positively selected for CCR7. Every contributor of samples was a Caucasian grown-up residing in Nashville, Tennessee. Sequenced sample: naive CD8+ T cells sorted from blood. This clonotype was sampled from a young man in good health.

This CDR3 reads CASSQVGGQPQHF. Here the CDR3 DNA reads TGCGCCAGCAGCCAAGTAGGGGGGCAGCCCCAGCATTTT. The rearrangement joins TRBV4-1 to TRBJ1-5; TRBD1 might be the D (6 bases). The CDR3 covers 13 residues. V shed 1 base and J shed 7 bases, with 8 bases lying between them. Germline CDR1 and CDR2: MGHRA and YSYEKL.